This TCR beta chain was observed in a study of Ad26.COV2.S vaccination and SARS-CoV-2 variants. V shed 0 bases and J 4 bases; nucleotides not matched to a gene: 2. The CDR3 extends over 15 amino acids. Per germline, CDR1 GTSNPN and CDR2 SVGIG (reference sequence). Treatment defined: approximately 18 received Ad26.COV2.S at low or high dose, single or two shots; roughly five received placebo; per-sample allocation not given. It was on day 63 after the first vaccine or placebo injection that samples were taken. The data were produced by immunoSEQ multiplex PCR, yet TCRdb's version contains in-frame clones alone and is incomplete. The sample has around 400,000 clones; approximately 90% are singletons.

Sequencing used peripheral blood, obtained in a trial of Ad26.COV2.S vaccine versus placebo. V gene TRBV30 combines with J gene TRBJ2-1, with TRBD1 matching over 11 bases. The origin of this receptor is a person aged 18-60 years who received the Ad26.COV2.S COVID-19 vaccine or a placebo. This CDR3 reads CAWSVGTGGYNEQFF. The DNA for the CDR3 is TGTGCCTGGAGTGTAGGGACAGGGGGTTACAATGAGCAGTTCTTC.